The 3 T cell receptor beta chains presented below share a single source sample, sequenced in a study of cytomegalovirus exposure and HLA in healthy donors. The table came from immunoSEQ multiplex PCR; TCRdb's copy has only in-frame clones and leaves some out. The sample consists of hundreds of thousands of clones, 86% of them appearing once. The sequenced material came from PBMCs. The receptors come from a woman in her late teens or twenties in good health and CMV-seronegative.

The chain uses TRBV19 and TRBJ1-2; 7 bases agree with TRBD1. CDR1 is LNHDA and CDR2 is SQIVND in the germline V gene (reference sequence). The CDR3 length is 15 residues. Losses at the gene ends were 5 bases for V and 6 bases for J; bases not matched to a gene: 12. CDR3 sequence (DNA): TGTGCCAGTAGTTCCCCGGGAAAGACAGGGCATGGCTACACCTTC. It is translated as CASSSPGKTGHGYTF.

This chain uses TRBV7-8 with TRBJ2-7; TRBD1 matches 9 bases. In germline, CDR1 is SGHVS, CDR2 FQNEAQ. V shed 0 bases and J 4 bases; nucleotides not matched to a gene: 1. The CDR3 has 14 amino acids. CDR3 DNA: TGTGCCAGCAGCTTAGCCGGGACAGGGTACGAGCAGTACTTC. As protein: CASSLAGTGYEQYF.

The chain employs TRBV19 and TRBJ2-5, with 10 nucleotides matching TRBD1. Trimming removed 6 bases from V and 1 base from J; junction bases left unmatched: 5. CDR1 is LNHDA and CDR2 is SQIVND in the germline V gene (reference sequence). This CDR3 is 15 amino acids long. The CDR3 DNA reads TGTGCCAGTAGCACGGGGGACAGGGGCCAAGAGACCCAGTACTTC. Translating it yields CASSTGDRGQETQYF.